This T cell receptor (beta chain) was found in a study of glioma-infiltrating T cells after dendritic cell vaccination (dated by TCRdb to 2016 to 2018). Study-level background: A cohort of about 15 glioblastoma patients from Phase I and II dendritic cell vaccination trials was included, of whom 9 were newly diagnosed and 6 had recurrent disease. Between 2003 and 2012, patients were given autologous tumor lysate-pulsed dendritic cell vaccination. The vaccine consisted of monocyte-derived dendritic cells cultured about 7 days with IL-4 and GM-CSF, then pulsed overnight with autologous tumor lysate. Patients received three intradermal dendritic cell vaccine injections at biweekly intervals in the arm below the axilla. In glioblastoma patients vaccinated with dendritic cells, deep sequencing of TCR beta CDR3 regions served to measure tumor-infiltrating lymphocyte content and to compare repertoires between tumor and blood. Survival after dendritic cell vaccination was correlated with TCR sequencing metrics, including TIL content and tumor-blood repertoire overlap. Summary of the overall study and its limitations: Longer time to progression and overall survival after dendritic cell vaccination were predicted by higher estimated pretreatment TIL content. No direct relationship between TCR clonality and survival was found, suggesting that a diverse polyclonal response may matter. The cohort was small and heterogeneous, only a few patients had full blood and tumor sets, and even fewer had initial-recurrent tumor pairs. The TCR overlap response model with three groups was called speculative and said to need prospective validation.

Selection of patients required sufficient residual fresh-frozen tumor tissue and over two years of available survival data. Molecular status otherwise varied across the glioblastoma patients, but none of them carried an isocitrate dehydrogenase mutation. PBMC were collected before vaccination, two weeks after the third vaccination, and at tumor progression when it occurred. The Qiagen DNeasy Blood extraction Kit was used to extract genomic DNA. TCRB CDR3 regions were amplified from approximately 2 ug genomic DNA, or all available DNA if less, using the immunoSEQ assay. The multiplex PCR employed 60 forward primers targeting TCR V beta segments and 13 reverse primers targeting J beta segments. To estimate reads per starting template, synthetic control templates were spiked into each sample at limiting dilution. Sequencing produced 87 bp reads on the Illumina HiSeq System. The study's own analysis went as follows. PCR and sequencing errors were removed by merging closely related sequences with a nearest neighbor algorithm. TCR overlap was defined as the percentage of unique tumor TCR beta sequences that were also found in the peripheral blood of the same patient. Held by TCRdb, this immuneACCESS table contains in-frame sequences only and omits some clones. Under half of the omission traces to an unresolved V gene where checked; the cause of the rest is unknown. D and trimming come from the DNA, and the V and J calls and clone size come from that table. Counted in this sample were about 82,000 clones; about 87% of them appeared once. The top ten clonotypes cover approximately 3.4% of the sample.

About this clone: The antigen it binds to is not known. No much larger clone is present one base from it, and per-base qualities are unavailable.

The CDR1 and CDR2 encoded by the germline V gene are SGHRS and YFSETQ. Clipping removes 2 bases from V and 4 bases from J, with 8 as the unmatched junction base count. Its CDR3 holds 16 amino acids, cysteine through phenylalanine. The read is trimmed to its CDR3 DNA, 48 bases read in frame from base 1. In this chain, TRBV5-1 is recombined with TRBJ2-3; 9 central bases correspond to TRBD2. This material consisted of blood, taken before dendritic cell vaccination. The TCR sequence derives from a human donor with glioblastoma. This receptor has the CDR3 CASSFAGGRGPDTQYF. The bases are TGCGCCAGCAGCTTTGCGGGCGGGAGGGGACCAGATACGCAGTATTTT. Beyond the CDR3, the reference TRBV5-1 and TRBJ2-3 genes provide the residues; the full variable domain reads: KAGVTQTPRYLIKTRGQQVTLSCSPISGHRSVSWYQQTPGQGLQFLFEYFSETQRNKGNFPGRFSGRQFSNSRSEMNVSTLELGDSALYLCASSFAGGRGPDTQYFGPGTRLTVL.